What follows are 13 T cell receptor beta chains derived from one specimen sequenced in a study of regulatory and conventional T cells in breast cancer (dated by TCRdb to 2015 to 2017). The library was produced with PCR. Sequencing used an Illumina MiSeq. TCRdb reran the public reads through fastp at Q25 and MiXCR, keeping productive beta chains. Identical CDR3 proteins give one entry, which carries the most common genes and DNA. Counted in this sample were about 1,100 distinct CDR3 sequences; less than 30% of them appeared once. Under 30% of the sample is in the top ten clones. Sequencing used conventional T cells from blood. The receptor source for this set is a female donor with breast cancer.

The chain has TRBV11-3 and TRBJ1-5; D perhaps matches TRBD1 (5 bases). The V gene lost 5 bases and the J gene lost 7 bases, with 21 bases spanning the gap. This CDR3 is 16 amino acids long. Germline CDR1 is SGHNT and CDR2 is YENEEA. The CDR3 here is CASSLGPEGLEQPQHF. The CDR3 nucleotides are TGTGCCAGCAGCCTCGGCCCGGAGGGGCTCGAACAGCCCCAGCATTTT.

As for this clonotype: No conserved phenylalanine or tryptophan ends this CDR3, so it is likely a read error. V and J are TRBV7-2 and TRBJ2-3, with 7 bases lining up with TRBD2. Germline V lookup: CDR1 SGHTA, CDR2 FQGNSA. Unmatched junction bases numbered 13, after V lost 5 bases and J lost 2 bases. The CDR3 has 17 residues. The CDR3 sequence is CASSPTPTSVNTDTQYL. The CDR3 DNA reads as TGTGCCAGCAGCCCGACACCAACTAGCGTCAACACAGATACGCAGTATCTT.

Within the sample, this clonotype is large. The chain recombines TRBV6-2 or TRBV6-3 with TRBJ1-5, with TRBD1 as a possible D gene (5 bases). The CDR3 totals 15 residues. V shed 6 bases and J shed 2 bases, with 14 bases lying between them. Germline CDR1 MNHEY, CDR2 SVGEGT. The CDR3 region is CASRIQGVGNQPQHF. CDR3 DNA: TGTGCCAGCAGAATCCAGGGTGTTGGCAATCAGCCCCAGCATTTT.

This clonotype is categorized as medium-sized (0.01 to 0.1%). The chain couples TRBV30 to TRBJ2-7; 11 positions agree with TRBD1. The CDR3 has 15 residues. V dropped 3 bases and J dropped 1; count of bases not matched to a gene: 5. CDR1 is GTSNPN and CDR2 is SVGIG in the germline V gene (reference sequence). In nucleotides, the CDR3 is TGTGCCTGGAGCATTGGGACAGGGGGATCCTACGAGCAGTACTTC. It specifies CAWSIGTGGSYEQYF.

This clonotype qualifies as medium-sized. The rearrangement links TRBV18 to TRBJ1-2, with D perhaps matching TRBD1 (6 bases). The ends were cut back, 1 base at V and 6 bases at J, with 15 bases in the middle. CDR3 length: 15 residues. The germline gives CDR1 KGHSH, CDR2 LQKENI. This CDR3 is CASSPRRGGFDGYTF. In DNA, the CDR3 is TGTGCCAGCTCACCACGAAGGGGGGGATTCGATGGCTACACCTTC.

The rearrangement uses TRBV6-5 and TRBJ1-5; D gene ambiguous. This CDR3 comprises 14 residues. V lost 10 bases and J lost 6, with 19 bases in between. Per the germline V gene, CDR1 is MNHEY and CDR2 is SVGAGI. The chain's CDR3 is CATSYDRESQPQHF. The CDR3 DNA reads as TGTGCCACTAGTTACGACCGGGAAAGTCAGCCCCAGCATTTT.

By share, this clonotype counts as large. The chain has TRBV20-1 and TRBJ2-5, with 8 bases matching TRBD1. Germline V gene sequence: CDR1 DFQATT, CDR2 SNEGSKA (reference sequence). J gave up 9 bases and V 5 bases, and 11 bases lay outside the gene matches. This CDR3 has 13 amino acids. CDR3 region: CSAWESGGLAQYF. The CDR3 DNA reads TGCAGTGCTTGGGAGTCAGGGGGCTTGGCCCAGTACTTC.

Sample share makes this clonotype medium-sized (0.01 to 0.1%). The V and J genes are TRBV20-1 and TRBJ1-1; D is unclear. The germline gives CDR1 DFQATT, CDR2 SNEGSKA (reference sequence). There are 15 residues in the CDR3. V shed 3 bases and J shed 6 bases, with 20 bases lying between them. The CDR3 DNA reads TGCAGTGCTAGTAATTTAGGGCGACTGGGTCCTGAAGCTTTCTTT. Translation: CSASNLGRLGPEAFF.

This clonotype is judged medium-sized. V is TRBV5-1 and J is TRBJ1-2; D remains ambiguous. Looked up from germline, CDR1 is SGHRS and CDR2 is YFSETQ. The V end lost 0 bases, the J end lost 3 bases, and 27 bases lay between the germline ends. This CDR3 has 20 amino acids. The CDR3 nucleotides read TGCGCCAGCAGCTTGGGTTACCGACGGGTCCGGAGCGAGTTAGACTATGGCTACACCTTC. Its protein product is CASSLGYRRVRSELDYGYTF.

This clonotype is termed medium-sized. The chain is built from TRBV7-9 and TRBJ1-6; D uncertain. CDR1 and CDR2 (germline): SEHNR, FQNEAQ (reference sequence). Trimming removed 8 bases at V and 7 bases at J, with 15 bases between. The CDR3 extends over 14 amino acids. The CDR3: CASEGGSENSPLHF. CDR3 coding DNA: TGTGCCAGCGAGGGAGGGAGTGAGAATTCACCCCTCCACTTT.

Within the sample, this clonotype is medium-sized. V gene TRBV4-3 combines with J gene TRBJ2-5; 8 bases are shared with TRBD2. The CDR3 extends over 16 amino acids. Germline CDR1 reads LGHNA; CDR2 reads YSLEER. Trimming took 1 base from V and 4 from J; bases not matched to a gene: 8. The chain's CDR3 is CASSQGMGLVGETQYF. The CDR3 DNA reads TGCGCCAGCAGCCAAGGAATGGGACTAGTCGGAGAGACCCAGTACTTC.

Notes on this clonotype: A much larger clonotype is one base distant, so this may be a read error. The CDR3 DNA reads as TGTTCCAGCAGCCGCTCAGTTGGGAAGACTGAAGCTTTCTTT. Residues: CSSSRSVGKTEAFF. V is TRBV7-9 and J is TRBJ1-1; D gene unclear. This CDR3 comprises 14 residues. The germline V gene encodes CDR1 SEHNR and CDR2 FQNEAQ (reference sequence). Drawing the rest from reference TRBV7-9 and TRBJ1-1, the complete variable domain is DTGVSQNPRHKITKRGQNVTFRCDPISEHNRLYWYRQTLGQGPEFLTYFQNEAQLEKSRLLSDRFSAERPKGSFSTLEIQRTEQGDSAMYLCSSSRSVGKTEAFFGQGTRLTVV.

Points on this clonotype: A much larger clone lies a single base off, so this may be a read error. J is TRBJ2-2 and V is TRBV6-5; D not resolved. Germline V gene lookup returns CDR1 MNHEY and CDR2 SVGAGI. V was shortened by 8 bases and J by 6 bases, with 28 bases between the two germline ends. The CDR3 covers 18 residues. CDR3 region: CASCPVPILDGESGELFF. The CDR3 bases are TGTGCCAGCTGCCCGGTCCCTATTCTAGACGGCGAGTCCGGGGAGCTGTTTTTT.